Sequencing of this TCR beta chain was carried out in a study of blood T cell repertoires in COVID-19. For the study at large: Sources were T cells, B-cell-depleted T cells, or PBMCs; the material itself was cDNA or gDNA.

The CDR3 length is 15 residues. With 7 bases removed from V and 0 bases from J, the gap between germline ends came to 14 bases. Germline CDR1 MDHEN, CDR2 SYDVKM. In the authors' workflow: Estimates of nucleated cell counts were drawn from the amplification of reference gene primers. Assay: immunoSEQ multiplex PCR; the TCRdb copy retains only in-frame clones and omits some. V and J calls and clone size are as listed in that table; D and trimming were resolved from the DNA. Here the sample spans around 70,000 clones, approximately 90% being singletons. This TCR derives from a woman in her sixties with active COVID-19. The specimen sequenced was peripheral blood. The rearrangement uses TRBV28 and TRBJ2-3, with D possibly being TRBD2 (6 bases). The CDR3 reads CASKLWGDSTDTQYF. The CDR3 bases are TGTGCCAGCAAGTTGTGGGGGGATAGCACAGATACGCAGTATTTT.